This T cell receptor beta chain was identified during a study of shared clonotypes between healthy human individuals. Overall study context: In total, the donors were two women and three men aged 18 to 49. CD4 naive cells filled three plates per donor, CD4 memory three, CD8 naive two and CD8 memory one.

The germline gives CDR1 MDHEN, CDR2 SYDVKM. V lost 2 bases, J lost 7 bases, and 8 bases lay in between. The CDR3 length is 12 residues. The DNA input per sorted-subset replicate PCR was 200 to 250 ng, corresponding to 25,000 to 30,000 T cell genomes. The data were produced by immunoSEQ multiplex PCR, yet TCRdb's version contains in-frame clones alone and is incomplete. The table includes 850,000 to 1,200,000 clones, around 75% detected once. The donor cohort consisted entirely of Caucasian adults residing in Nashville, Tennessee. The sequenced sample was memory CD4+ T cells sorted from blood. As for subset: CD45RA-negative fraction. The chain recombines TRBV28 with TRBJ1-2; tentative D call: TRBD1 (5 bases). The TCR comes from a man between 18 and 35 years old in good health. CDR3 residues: CASSLQGAGYTF. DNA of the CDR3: TGTGCCAGCAGTTTACAGGGTGCTGGCTACACCTTC.